This T cell receptor beta chain was observed in a study of control samples from healthy donors and cancer patients. The method was immunoSEQ multiplex PCR; TCRdb's version includes in-frame clones alone and lacks a portion of them. The sample has around 120,000 clones, 80% to 90% seen once. V was shortened by 6 bases and J by 2 bases, with 11 bases between the two germline ends. CDR1 MDHEN and CDR2 SYDVKM come from the germline V gene. The CDR3 runs 14 residues. Sequencing was carried out using blood. This chain connects TRBV28 to TRBJ1-5; D remains unclear. This TCR derives from a man in his sixties in good health. CDR3 coding DNA: TGTGCCAGCAGCGAGGGAACAGGCAATCAGCCCCAGCATTTT. It codes for CASSEGTGNQPQHF.